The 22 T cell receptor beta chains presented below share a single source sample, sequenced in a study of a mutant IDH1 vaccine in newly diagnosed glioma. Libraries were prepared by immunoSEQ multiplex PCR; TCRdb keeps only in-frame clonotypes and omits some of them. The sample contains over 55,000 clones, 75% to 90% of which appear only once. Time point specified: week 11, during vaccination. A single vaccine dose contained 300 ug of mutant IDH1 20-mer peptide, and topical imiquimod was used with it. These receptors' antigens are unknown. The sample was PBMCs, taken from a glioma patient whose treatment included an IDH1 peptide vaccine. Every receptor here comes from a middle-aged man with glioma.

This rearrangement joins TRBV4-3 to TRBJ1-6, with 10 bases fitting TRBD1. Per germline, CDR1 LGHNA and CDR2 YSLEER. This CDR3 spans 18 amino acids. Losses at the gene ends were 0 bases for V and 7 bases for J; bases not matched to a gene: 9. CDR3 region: CASSQDSPGTGDNSPLHF. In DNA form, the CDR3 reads TGCGCCAGCAGCCAAGATTCCCCCGGGACAGGGGACAATTCACCCCTCCACTTT.

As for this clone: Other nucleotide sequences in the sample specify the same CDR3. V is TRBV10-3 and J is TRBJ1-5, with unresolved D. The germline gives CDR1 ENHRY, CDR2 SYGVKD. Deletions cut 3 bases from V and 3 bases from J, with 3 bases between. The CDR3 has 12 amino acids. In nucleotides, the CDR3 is TGTGCCATCAGTGAAAACAATCAGCCCCAGCATTTT. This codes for CAISENNQPQHF.

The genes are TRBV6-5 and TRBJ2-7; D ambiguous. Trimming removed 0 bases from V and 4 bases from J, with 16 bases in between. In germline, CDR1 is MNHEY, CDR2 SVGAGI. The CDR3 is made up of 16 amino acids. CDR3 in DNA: TGTGCCAGCAGTTACTCGAAATTGACCTACGCGTACGAGCAGTACGTC. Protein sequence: CASSYSKLTYAYEQYV.

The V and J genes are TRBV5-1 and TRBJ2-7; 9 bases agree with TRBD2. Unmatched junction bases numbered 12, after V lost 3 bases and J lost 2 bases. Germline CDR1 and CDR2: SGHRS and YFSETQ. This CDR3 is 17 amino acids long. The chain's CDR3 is CASSSPRGGRDTYEQYF. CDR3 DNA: TGCGCCAGCAGCTCCCCACGGGGCGGGAGGGACACCTACGAGCAGTACTTC.

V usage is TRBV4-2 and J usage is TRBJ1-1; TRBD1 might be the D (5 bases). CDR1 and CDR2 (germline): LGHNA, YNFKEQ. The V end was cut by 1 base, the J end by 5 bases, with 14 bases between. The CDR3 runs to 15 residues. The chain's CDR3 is CASSQASGIRTEAFF. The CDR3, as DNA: TGTGCCAGCAGCCAAGCATCAGGGATACGGACTGAAGCTTTCTTT.

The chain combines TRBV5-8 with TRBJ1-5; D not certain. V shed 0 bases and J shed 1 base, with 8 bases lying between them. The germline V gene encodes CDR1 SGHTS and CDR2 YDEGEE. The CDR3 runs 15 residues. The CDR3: CASSLGELSNQPQHF. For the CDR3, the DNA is TGTGCCAGCAGCTTGGGGGAGTTGAGCAATCAGCCCCAGCATTTT.

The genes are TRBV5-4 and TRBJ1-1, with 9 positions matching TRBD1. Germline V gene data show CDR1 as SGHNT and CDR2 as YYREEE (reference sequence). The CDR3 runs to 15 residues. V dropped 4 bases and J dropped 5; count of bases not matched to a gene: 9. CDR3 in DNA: TGTGCCAGCAGCCGTAAACAGGGGGCGAGGACTGAAGCTTTCTTT. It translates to CASSRKQGARTEAFF.

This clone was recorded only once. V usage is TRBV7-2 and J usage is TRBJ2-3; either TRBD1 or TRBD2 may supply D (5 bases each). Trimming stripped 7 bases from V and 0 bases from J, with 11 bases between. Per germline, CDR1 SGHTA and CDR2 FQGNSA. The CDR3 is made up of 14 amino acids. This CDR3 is CASTYEGSTDTQYF. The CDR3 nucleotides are TGTGCCAGCACCTACGAGGGGAGCACAGATACGCAGTATTTT.

CDR3 loop: CASSPGTGASGANVLTF. CDR3 DNA: TGTGCCAGCAGTCCCGGGACAGGGGCTTCTGGGGCCAACGTCCTGACTTTC. The rearrangement links TRBV2 to TRBJ2-6, with 10 bases matching TRBD1. CDR3 length: 17 residues. Germline lookup yields CDR1 SNHLY and CDR2 FYNNEI. V lost 5 bases and J lost 1; bases outside the gene matches: 5.

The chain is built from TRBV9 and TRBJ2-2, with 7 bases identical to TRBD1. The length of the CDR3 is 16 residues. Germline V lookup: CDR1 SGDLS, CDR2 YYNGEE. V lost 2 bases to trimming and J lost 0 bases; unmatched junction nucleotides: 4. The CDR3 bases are TGTGCCAGCAGCGTCGGACAGGCGTCGAACACCGGGGAGCTGTTTTTT. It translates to CASSVGQASNTGELFF.

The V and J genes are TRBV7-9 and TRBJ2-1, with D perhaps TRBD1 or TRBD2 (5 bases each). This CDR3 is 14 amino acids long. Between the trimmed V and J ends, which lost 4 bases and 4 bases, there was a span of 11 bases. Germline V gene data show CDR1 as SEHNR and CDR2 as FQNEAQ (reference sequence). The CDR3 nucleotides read TGTGCCAGCAGCTCTGTTGGGGGTTACAATGAGCAGTTCTTC. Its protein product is CASSSVGGYNEQFF.

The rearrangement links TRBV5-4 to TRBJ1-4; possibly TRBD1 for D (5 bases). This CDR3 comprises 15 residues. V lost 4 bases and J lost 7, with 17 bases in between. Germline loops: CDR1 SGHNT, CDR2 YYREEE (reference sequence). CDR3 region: CASSTQGGGFEKLFF. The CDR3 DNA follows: TGTGCCAGCAGCACTCAGGGAGGTGGCTTTGAAAAACTGTTTTTT.

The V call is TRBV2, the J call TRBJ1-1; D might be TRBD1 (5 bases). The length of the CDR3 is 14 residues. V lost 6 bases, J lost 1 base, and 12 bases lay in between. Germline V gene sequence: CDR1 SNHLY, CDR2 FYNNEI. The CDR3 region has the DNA TGTGCCAGCAGGCGGAGGGACCAGAACACTGAAGCTTTCTTT. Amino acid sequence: CASRRRDQNTEAFF.

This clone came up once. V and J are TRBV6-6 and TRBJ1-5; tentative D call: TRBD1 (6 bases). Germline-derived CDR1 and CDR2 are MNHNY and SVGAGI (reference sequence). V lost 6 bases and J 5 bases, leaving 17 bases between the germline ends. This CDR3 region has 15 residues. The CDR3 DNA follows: TGTGCCAGCAGCCTCCGATGGGAGGGGGATCAGCCCCAGCATTTT. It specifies CASSLRWEGDQPQHF.

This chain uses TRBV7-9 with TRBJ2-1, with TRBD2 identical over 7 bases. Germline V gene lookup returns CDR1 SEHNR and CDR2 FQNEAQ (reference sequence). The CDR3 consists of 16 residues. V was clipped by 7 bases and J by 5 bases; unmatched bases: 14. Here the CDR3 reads CASTRGAGVKHNEQFF. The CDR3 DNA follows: TGTGCCAGCACGCGAGGGGCGGGGGTAAAACACAATGAGCAGTTCTTC.

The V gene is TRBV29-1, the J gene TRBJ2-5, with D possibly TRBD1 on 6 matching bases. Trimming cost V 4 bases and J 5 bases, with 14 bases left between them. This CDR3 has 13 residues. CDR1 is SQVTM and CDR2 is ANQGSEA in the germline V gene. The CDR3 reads CSVAYREWETQYF. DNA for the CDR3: TGCAGCGTTGCTTACAGGGAATGGGAGACCCAGTACTTC.

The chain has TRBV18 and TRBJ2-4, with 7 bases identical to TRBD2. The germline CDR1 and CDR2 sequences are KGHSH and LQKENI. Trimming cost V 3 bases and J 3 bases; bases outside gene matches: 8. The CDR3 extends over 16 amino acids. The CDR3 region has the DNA TGTGCCAGCTCACCGGCGGGAGACCCAAGCAAAAACATTCAGTACTTC. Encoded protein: CASSPAGDPSKNIQYF.

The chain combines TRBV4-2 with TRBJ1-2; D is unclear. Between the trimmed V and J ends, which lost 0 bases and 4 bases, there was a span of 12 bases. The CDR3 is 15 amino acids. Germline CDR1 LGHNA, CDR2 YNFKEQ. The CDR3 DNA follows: TGTGCCAGCAGCCAAGATTCTGGGGTACTCTATGGCTACACCTTC. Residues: CASSQDSGVLYGYTF.

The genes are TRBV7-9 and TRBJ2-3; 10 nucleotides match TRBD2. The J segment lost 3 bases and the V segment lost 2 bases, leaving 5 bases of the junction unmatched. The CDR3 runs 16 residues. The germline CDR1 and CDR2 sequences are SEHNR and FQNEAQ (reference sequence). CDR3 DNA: TGTGCCAGCAGCTTACACCTAGCGGGAGTAACAGATACGCAGTATTTT. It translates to CASSLHLAGVTDTQYF.

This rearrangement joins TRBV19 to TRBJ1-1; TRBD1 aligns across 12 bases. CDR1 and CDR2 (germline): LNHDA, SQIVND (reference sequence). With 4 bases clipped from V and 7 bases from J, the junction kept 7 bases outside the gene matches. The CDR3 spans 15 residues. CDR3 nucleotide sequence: TGTGCCAGTAGTACCTCGGGACAGGGGGCGATTGAAGCTTTCTTT. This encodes CASSTSGQGAIEAFF.

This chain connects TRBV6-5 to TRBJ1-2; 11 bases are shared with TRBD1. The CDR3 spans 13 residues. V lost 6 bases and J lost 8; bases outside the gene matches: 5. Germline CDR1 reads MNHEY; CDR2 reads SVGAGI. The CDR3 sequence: CASSRGQGEGYTF. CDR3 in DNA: TGTGCCAGCAGCCGGGGACAGGGGGAGGGCTACACCTTC.

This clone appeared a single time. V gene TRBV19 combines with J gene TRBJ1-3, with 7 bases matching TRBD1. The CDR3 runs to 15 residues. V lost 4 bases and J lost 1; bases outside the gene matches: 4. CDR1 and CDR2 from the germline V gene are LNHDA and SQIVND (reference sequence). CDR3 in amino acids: CASSKTGESGNTIYF. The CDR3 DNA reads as TGTGCCAGTAGTAAAACAGGGGAGTCTGGAAACACCATATATTTT.